Below are 24 T cell receptor beta chains sequenced from a single sample in a study of T cell responses to AZD1222 COVID-19 vaccine. The assay was immunoSEQ multiplex PCR, and TCRdb's table has in-frame clones only and misses some. Among around 180,000 clones, 87% were seen once, and the ten largest hold about 2.8%. This sample comprised peripheral blood, obtained on day 0 of AZD1222 vaccination. Source of these receptors: an adult in good health.

V and J are TRBV19 and TRBJ2-2; 7 nucleotides agree with TRBD1. V trimming: 3 bases; J trimming: 7 bases; junction bases outside the gene matches: 2. The CDR3 is made up of 13 amino acids. Germline-derived CDR1 and CDR2 are LNHDA and SQIVND (reference sequence). The CDR3 loop reads CASSMRQGGELFF. The CDR3 DNA reads as TGTGCCAGTAGTATGCGACAGGGCGGGGAGCTGTTTTTT. The complete variable domain, with remaining parts taken from reference TRBV19 and TRBJ2-2, reads DGGITQSPKYLFRKEGQNVTLSCEQNLNHDAMYWYRQDPGQGLRLIYYSQIVNDFQKGDIAEGYSVSREKKESFPLTVTSAQKNPTAFYLCASSMRQGGELFFGEGSRLTVL.

The chain combines TRBV6-1 with TRBJ2-3; D uncertain. V lost 4 bases, J lost 2 bases, and 13 bases lay in between. Germline V gene data show CDR1 as MNHNS and CDR2 as SASEGT. The CDR3 is made up of 15 amino acids. The CDR3 DNA sequence: TGTGCCAGCAGTGCAGATCGGGTAAACACAGATACGCAGTATTTT. It encodes CASSADRVNTDTQYF.

The genes are TRBV27 and TRBJ2-1; 9 bases are shared with TRBD1. Looked up from germline, CDR1 is MNHEY and CDR2 is SMNVEV (reference sequence). The CDR3 length is 14 residues. V lost 6 bases to trimming and J lost 7 bases; unmatched junction nucleotides: 7. The CDR3 region is CASSGQGRRNEQFF. CDR3 nucleotides: TGTGCCAGCAGCGGACAGGGGAGAAGGAATGAGCAGTTCTTC.

The V gene is TRBV5-1, the J gene TRBJ2-2; possibly TRBD2 for D (5 bases). There are 15 residues in the CDR3. The germline V and J ends were trimmed by 2 bases and 7 bases, with 15 bases remaining between them. Germline CDR1 reads SGHRS; CDR2 reads YFSETQ. The CDR3 sequence: CASSLGWENGGELFF. For the CDR3, the DNA is TGCGCCAGCAGCTTAGGGTGGGAGAACGGCGGGGAGCTGTTTTTT.

The chain recombines TRBV27 with TRBJ1-6; D perhaps matches TRBD1 (6 bases). The CDR3 loop spans 12 amino acids. Deletions cut 8 bases from V and 6 bases from J, with 8 bases between. CDR1 MNHEY and CDR2 SMNVEV come from the germline V gene (reference sequence). The CDR3 DNA reads as TGTGCCAGCTGGACAGTTAATTCACCCCTCCACTTT. Residues: CASWTVNSPLHF.

The chain links TRBV7-2 to TRBJ2-3, with 7 bases matching TRBD1. This CDR3 comprises 13 residues. V dropped 3 bases and J dropped 6; count of bases not matched to a gene: 3. Per germline, CDR1 SGHTA and CDR2 FQGNSA. CDR3 region: CASSLTGSDTQYF. In nucleotides, the CDR3 is TGTGCCAGCAGCTTGACAGGGTCGGATACGCAGTATTTT.

This sequence joins TRBV2 and TRBJ1-2; a weak D match, TRBD1 (6 bases). This CDR3 contains 11 residues. Trimming pared 6 bases from V and 8 bases from J, leaving 10 bases between. The germline CDR1 and CDR2 sequences are SNHLY and FYNNEI. DNA of the CDR3: TGTGCCAGCAGGTACAGGGTCGGCTACACCTTC. It translates to CASRYRVGYTF. The full variable domain, rest sourced from reference TRBV2 and TRBJ1-2, is EPEVTQTPSHQVTQMGQEVILRCVPISNHLYFYWYRQILGQKVEFLVSFYNNEISEKSEIFDDQFSVERPDGSNFTLKIRSTKLEDSAMYFCASRYRVGYTFGSGTRLTVV.

The chain combines TRBV29-1 with TRBJ2-1, with D perhaps being TRBD1 or TRBD2 (5 bases each). Between the trimmed V and J ends, which lost 2 bases and 7 bases, there was a span of 12 bases. CDR1 SQVTM and CDR2 ANQGSEA come from the germline V gene. The CDR3 runs 13 residues. Written as DNA, the CDR3 is TGCAGCGTTGAACCTCCCTGGGGGAATGAGCAGTTCTTC. It encodes CSVEPPWGNEQFF.

This clone was detected a few times. J is TRBJ2-7 and V is TRBV19; 8 bases match TRBD2. CDR1 and CDR2 (germline): LNHDA, SQIVND (reference sequence). Losses at the gene ends were 9 bases for V and 5 bases for J; bases not matched to a gene: 12. The CDR3 is 14 residues long. CDR3 bases: TGTGCCAGCCCCCGGGGGGGAGTGGGCAACGAGCAGTACTTC. Amino acids: CASPRGGVGNEQYF.

The table lists this clone with a count of one. The CDR3 region has the DNA TGTGCCACCAGCAGGGACAGGGGGACGGAGACCCAGTACTTC. Its protein is CATSRDRGTETQYF. V and J are TRBV15 and TRBJ2-5; 10 bases fit TRBD1. V lost 3 bases to trimming and J lost 5 bases; unmatched junction nucleotides: 3. The CDR3 consists of 14 residues. Germline CDR1 LNHNV, CDR2 YYDKDF (reference sequence).

The V call is TRBV20-1, the J call TRBJ2-1; 9 bases align to TRBD2. Germline V gene data show CDR1 as DFQATT and CDR2 as SNEGSKA (reference sequence). CDR3 length equals 15 residues. The V segment lost 3 bases and the J segment 0 bases; nucleotides outside the gene matches: 3. The CDR3 is CSASSGGSSYNEQFF. CDR3 sequence (DNA): TGCAGTGCTAGTAGCGGGGGTAGCTCCTACAATGAGCAGTTCTTC.

The chain carries TRBV4-2 and TRBJ1-6; tentatively, D is TRBD1 (6 bases). CDR1 LGHNA and CDR2 YNFKEQ come from the germline V gene. CDR3 length: 15 residues. The germline V and J ends were trimmed by 3 bases and 5 bases, with 11 bases remaining between them. CDR3 nucleotide sequence: TGTGCCAGCAGCCAGTCCGGGACACATAATTCACCCCTCCACTTT. Protein: CASSQSGTHNSPLHF.

This clone was recorded once. The V gene is TRBV7-8, the J gene TRBJ2-5; 10 bases match TRBD2. The CDR3 runs 20 residues. V was pared by 3 bases and J by 0 bases, with 16 bases of the junction left unmatched. Germline-derived CDR1 and CDR2 are SGHVS and FQNEAQ. CDR3 DNA sequence: TGTGCCAGCAGCTTTCCGCGGCTAGCGGGAGATGAGGGATACCAAGAGACCCAGTACTTC. Protein product: CASSFPRLAGDEGYQETQYF.

The gene calls are TRBV11-3 and TRBJ2-1; 8 nucleotides line up with TRBD1. The V gene end was trimmed by 5 bases and the J gene end by 8 bases; junction bases not matched to a gene: 8. This CDR3 region has 14 residues. Looked up from germline, CDR1 is SGHNT and CDR2 is YENEEA. CDR3 in amino acids: CASSPPRGRHEQFF. CDR3 DNA sequence: TGTGCCAGCAGCCCCCCCAGGGGGCGGCATGAGCAGTTCTTC.

V is TRBV5-1 and J is TRBJ1-1; D remains ambiguous. The CDR3 is made up of 14 amino acids. The V gene lost 3 bases and the J gene lost 4 bases, with 13 bases spanning the gap. CDR1 is SGHRS and CDR2 is YFSETQ in the germline V gene. In DNA form, the CDR3 reads TGCGCCAGCAGCTACGAAGGGAGTAGCACTGAAGCTTTCTTT. It codes for CASSYEGSSTEAFF.

This clone was found a few times. The V call is TRBV14, the J call TRBJ2-5, with TRBD1 matching over 9 bases. Trimming cost V 0 bases and J 5 bases; bases outside gene matches: 13. The germline CDR1 and CDR2 sequences are SGHDN and FVKESK. The CDR3 is 18 amino acids. This chain's CDR3 is CASSQDTGGHGRRETQYF. CDR3 nucleotides: TGTGCCAGCAGCCAAGACACAGGGGGCCACGGCAGACGGGAGACCCAGTACTTC.

This clone was counted a few times. This rearrangement joins TRBV12-3 or TRBV12-4 to TRBJ2-7; a weak D match, TRBD1 (5 bases). CDR3 size: 12 residues. Trimming stripped 3 bases from V and 7 bases from J, with 10 bases between. Here the CDR3 DNA reads TGTGCCAGCAGTTTTAGGAAGGGGGAGCAGTACTTC. Translated: CASSFRKGEQYF.

The genes are TRBV19 and TRBJ1-2; D is uncertain. Per germline, CDR1 LNHDA and CDR2 SQIVND (reference sequence). V lost 1 base, J lost 3 bases, and 9 bases lay in between. The CDR3 covers 14 residues. CDR3 sequence reads: CASSIVGIYYGYTF. The CDR3 coding sequence is TGTGCCAGTAGTATAGTAGGGATTTACTATGGCTACACCTTC.

With regard to this clone: Within the sample, other DNA sequences also encode this same CDR3. The chain employs TRBV5-1 and TRBJ1-1; tentatively, D is TRBD1 (5 bases). Germline V gives CDR1 SGHRS, CDR2 YFSETQ. There are 14 residues in the CDR3. Trimming shortened V by 0 bases and J by 4 bases, and 10 bases separated the two germline ends. The chain's CDR3 is CASSLAGMGTEAFF. The CDR3 coding sequence is TGCGCCAGCAGCTTGGCAGGGATGGGCACTGAAGCTTTCTTT.

The rearrangement links TRBV19 to TRBJ1-2; D is ambiguous. Germline V gives CDR1 LNHDA, CDR2 SQIVND (reference sequence). CDR3 length: 14 residues. The ends were cut back, 5 bases at V and 6 bases at J, with 16 bases in the middle. DNA of the CDR3: TGTGCCAGTAGTTTTGGACCCCTCGTGGATGGCTACACCTTC. It specifies CASSFGPLVDGYTF.

The chain links TRBV5-1 to TRBJ2-5; D unresolved. Trimming left V 1 base short and J 2 bases short, with 6 bases between. CDR1 and CDR2 (germline): SGHRS, YFSETQ. There are 13 residues in the CDR3. The CDR3 nucleotides are TGCGCCAGCAGCTTGCCCCAACAAGAGACCCAGTACTTC. This gives the protein CASSLPQQETQYF.

The gene calls are TRBV7-2 and TRBJ1-2; no clear D gene. CDR1 SGHTA and CDR2 FQGNSA come from the germline V gene. The ends were cut back, 1 base at V and 4 bases at J, with 10 bases in the middle. CDR3 size: 14 residues. CDR3 sequence reads: CASSLDQALYGYTF. Here the CDR3 DNA reads TGTGCCAGCAGCTTAGATCAGGCCCTCTATGGCTACACCTTC.

The chain combines TRBV10-3 with TRBJ1-1, with unresolved D. The CDR3 covers 15 residues. With 8 bases removed from V and 6 bases from J, the gap between germline ends came to 22 bases. Looked up from germline, CDR1 is ENHRY and CDR2 is SYGVKD. The DNA of the CDR3 is TGTGCCATCCGTGGCTCGTTGATTGCTCCCCCTGAAGCTTTCTTT. Its protein product is CAIRGSLIAPPEAFF.

The chain combines TRBV9 with TRBJ1-1; no firm D call. The CDR3 totals 15 residues. Per the germline V gene, CDR1 is SGDLS and CDR2 is YYNGEE. V was trimmed by 0 bases and J by 0 bases, leaving 9 bases between them. The CDR3 spells CASSVGVSMNTEAFF. In nucleotides, the CDR3 is TGTGCCAGCAGCGTAGGGGTATCCATGAACACTGAAGCTTTCTTT.